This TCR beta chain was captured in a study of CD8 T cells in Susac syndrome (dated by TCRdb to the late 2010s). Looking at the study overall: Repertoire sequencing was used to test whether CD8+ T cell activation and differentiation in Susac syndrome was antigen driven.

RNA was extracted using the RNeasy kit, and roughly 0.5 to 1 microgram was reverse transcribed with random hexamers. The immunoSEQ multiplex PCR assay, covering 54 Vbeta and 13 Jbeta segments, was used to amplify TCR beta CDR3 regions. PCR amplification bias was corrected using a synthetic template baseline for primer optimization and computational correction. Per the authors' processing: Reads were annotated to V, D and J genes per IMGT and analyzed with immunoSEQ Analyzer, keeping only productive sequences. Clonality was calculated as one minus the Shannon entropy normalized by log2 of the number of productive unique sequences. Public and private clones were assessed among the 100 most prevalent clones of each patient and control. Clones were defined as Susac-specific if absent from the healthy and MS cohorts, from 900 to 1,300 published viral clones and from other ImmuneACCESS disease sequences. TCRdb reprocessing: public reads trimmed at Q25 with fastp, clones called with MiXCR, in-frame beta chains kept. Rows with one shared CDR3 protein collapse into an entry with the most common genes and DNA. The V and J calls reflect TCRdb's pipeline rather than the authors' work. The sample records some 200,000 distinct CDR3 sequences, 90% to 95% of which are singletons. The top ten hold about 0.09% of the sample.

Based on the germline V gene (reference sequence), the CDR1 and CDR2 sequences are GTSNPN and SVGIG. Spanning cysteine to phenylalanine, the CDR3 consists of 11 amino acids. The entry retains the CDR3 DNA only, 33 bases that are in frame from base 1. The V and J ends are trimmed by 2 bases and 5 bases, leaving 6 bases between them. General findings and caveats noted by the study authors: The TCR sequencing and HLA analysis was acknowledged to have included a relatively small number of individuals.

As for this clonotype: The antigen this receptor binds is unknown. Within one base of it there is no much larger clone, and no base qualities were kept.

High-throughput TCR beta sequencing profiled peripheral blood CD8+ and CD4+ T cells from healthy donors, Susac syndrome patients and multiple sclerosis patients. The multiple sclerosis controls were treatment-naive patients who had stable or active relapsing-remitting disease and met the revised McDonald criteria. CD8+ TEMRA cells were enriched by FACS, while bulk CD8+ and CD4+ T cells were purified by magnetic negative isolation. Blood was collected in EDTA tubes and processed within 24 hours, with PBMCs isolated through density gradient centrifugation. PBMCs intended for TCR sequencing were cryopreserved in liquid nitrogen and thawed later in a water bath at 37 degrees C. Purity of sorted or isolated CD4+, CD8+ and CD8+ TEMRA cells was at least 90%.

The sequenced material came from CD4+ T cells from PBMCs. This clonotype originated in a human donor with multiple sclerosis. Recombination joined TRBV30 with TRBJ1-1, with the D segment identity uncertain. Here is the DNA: TGTGCCTGGAGTCCAGCTACTGAAGCTTTCTTT. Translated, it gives CAWSPATEAFF.